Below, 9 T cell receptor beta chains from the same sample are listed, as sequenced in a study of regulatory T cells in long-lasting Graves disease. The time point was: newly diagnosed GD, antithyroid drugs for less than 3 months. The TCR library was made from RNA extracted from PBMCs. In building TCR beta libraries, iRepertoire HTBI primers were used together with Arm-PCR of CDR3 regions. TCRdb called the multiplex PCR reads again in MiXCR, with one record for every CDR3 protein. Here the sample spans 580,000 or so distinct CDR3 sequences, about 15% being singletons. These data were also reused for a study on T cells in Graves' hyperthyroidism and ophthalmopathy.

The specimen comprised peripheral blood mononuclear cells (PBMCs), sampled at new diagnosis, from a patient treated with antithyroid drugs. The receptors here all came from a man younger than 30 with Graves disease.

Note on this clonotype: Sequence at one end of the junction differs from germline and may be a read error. The CDR3 reads CASAPRDTWELFF. The CDR3, as DNA: TGTGCCAGCGCCCCTCGGGACACCTGGGAGCTGTTTTTT. This rearrangement joins TRBV6-2 or TRBV6-3 to TRBJ2-2; D is possibly TRBD1 (6 bases). The CDR3 length is 13 residues. The germline CDR1 and CDR2 sequences are MNHEY and SVGEGT.

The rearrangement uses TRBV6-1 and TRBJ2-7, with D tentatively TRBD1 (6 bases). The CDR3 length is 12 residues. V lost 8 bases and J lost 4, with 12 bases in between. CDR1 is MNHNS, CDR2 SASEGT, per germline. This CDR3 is CASWDNVYEQYF. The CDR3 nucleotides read TGTGCCAGCTGGGACAACGTATACGAGCAGTACTTC.

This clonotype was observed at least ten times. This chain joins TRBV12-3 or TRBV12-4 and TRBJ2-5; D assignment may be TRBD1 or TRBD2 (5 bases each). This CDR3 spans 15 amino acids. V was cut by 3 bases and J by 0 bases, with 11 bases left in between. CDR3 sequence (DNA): TGTGCCAGCAGTTTCGTGGGGGAGCACCAAGAGACCCAGTACTTC. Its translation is CASSFVGEHQETQYF.

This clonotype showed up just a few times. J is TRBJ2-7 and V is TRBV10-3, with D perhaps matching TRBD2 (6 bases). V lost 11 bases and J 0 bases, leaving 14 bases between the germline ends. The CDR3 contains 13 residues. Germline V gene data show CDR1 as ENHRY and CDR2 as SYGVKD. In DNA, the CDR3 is TGTGCCTCCTTAGCGGCCGACTCCTACGAGCAGTACTTC. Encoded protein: CASLAADSYEQYF.

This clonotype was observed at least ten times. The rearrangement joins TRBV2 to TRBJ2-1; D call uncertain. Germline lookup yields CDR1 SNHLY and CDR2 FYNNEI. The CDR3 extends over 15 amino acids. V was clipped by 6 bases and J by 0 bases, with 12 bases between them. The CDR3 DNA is TGTGCCAGCAGAATACAGTGGAGCTCCTACAATGAGCAGTTCTTC. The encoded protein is CASRIQWSSYNEQFF.

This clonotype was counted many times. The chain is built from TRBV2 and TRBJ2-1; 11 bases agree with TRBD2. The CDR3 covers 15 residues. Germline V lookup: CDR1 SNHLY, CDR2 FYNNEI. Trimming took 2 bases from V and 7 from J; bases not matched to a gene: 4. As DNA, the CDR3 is TGTGCCAGCAGTGAACCGGGACTAGCGGATAATGAGCAGTTCTTC. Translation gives CASSEPGLADNEQFF.

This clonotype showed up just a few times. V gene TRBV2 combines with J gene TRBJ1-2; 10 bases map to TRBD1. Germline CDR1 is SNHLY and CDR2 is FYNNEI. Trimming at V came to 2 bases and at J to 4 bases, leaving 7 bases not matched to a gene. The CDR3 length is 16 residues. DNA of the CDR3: TGTGCCAGCAGTGAACGACAGGGGGCGATTGGCTATGGCTACACCTTC. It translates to CASSERQGAIGYGYTF.

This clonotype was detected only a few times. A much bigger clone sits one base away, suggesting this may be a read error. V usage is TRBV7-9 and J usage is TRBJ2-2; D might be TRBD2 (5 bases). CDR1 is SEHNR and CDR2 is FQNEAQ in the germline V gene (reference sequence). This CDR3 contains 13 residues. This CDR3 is CASSLKATGEPFF. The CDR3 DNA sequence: TGTGCCAGCAGCTTAAAGGCCACCGGGGAGCCGTTTTTT.

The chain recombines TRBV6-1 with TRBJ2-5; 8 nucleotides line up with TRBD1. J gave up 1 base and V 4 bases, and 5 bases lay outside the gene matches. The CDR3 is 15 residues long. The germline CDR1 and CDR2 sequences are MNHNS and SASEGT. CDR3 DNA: TGTGCCAGCAGTGGGGGACAGGAGCTCCAAGAGACCCAGTACTTC. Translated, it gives CASSGGQELQETQYF.